The present TCR beta chain was sequenced within a study of radiation and T cells in renal cell carcinoma. Study summary: Nephrectomy followed 15 Gy stereotactic body radiation by 4 weeks. Study-wide results and caveats: Without pretreatment biopsies, baseline tumor clonotype presence was undetermined.

Germline V gene data show CDR1 as SEHNR and CDR2 as FQNEAQ (reference sequence). V was cut by 3 bases and J by 0 bases, with 8 bases left in between. The CDR3 is 15 residues long. Time point denoted: baseline pretreatment blood. The treatment: 15 Gy SBRT to primary tumor, nephrectomy 4 weeks later. Blood was sampled at baseline, 2 weeks and 4 weeks after SBRT. TCRdb's copy holds only in-frame clones and misses some; the assay was immunoSEQ multiplex PCR. The sample gives about 150,000 clones, approximately 90% of which show up once; 4.1% is in the top ten. Details on this clone: Antigen: not known.

This chain links TRBV7-9 with TRBJ1-4; D unclear. Sequencing used blood, obtained from a patient whose treatment included radiotherapy and nephrectomy. The sequence derives from a woman in her seventies with renal cell carcinoma. This CDR3 reads CASSFGEATNEKLFF. CDR3 DNA: TGTGCCAGCAGCTTTGGAGAAGCAACTAATGAAAAACTGTTTTTT.